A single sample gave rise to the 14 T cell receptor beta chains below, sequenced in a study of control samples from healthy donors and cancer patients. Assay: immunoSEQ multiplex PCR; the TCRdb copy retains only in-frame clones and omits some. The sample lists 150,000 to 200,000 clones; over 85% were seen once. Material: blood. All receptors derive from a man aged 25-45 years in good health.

For the CDR3, the DNA is TGTGCCAGCAGCCCTAGTAGTCAGCCCCAGCATTTT. As protein: CASSPSSQPQHF. The V call is TRBV6-6, the J call TRBJ1-5; no firm D call. Trimming took off 6 bases at V and 6 bases at J, with 9 bases between the two ends. The CDR3 length is 12 residues. Germline lookup yields CDR1 MNHNY and CDR2 SVGAGI (reference sequence).

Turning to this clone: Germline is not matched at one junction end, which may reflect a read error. CDR3 residues: CASRVGGAGTTNEKLFF. The CDR3 DNA reads as TGTGCCAGCAGGGTAGGGGGCGCGGGTACTACTAATGAAAAACTGTTTTTT. This chain links TRBV9 with TRBJ1-4, with 7 bases that match TRBD1. Germline values: CDR1 SGDLS, CDR2 YYNGEE. This CDR3 is 17 amino acids long.

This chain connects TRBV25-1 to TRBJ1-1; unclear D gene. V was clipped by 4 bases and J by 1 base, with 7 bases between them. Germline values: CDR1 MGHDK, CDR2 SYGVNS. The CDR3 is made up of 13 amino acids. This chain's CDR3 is CASSGSANTEAFF. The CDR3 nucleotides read TGTGCCAGCAGTGGATCCGCGAACACTGAAGCTTTCTTT.

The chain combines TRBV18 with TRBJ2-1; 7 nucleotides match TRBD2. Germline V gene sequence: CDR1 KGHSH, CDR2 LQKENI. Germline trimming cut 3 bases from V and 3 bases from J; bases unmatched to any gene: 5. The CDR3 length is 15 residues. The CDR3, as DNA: TGTGCCAGCTCACCGTCGCGGGAGTTCTACAATGAGCAGTTCTTC. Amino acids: CASSPSREFYNEQFF.

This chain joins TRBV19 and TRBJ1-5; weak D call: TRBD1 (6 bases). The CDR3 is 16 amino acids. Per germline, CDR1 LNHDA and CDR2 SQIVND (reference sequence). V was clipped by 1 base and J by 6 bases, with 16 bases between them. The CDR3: CASSIGGTLGGQPQHF. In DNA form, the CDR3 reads TGTGCCAGTAGTATAGGAGGCACCCTAGGGGGTCAGCCCCAGCATTTT.

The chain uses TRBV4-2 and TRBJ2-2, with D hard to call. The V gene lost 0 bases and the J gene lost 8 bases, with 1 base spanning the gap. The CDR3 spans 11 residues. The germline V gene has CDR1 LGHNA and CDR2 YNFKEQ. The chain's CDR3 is CASSQEGELFF. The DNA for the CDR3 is TGTGCCAGCAGCCAAGAAGGGGAGCTGTTTTTT.

CDR3 loop: CASSFPETDYGYTF. In DNA form, the CDR3 reads TGTGCCAGCAGTTTCCCAGAGACGGACTATGGCTACACCTTC. This chain uses TRBV6-6 with TRBJ1-2; D gene ambiguous. V lost 4 bases to trimming and J lost 3 bases, with 12 bases between them. The germline V gene encodes CDR1 MNHNY and CDR2 SVGAGI (reference sequence). This CDR3 region has 14 residues.

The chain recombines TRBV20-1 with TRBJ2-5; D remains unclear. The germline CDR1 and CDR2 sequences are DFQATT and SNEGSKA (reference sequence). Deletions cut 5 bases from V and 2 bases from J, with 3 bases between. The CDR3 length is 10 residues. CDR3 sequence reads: CSALQETQYF. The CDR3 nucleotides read TGCAGTGCTCTGCAAGAGACCCAGTACTTC.

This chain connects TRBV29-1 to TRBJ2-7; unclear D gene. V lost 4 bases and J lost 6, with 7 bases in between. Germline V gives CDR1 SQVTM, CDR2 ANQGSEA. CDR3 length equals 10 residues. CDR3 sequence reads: CSVVDGEQYF. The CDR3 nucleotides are TGCAGCGTTGTAGATGGCGAGCAGTACTTC.

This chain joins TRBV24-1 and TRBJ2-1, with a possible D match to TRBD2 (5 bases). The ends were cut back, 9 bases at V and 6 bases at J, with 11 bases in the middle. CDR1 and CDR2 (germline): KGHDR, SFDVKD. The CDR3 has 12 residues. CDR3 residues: CATGASSNEQFF. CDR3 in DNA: TGTGCCACCGGAGCTAGCAGCAATGAGCAGTTCTTC.

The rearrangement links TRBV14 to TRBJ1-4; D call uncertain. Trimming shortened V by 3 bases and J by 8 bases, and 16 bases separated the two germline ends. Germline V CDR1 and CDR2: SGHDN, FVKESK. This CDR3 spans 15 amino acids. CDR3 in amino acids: CASSHWTKAGEKLFF. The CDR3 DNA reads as TGTGCCAGCAGCCATTGGACCAAAGCGGGCGAAAAACTGTTTTTT.

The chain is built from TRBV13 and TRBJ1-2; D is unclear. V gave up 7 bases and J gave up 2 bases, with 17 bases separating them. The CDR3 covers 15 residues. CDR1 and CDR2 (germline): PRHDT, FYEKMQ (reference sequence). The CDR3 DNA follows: TGTGCCAGCATGAGCTACGGGCCTGTCAACTATGGCTACACCTTC. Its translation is CASMSYGPVNYGYTF.

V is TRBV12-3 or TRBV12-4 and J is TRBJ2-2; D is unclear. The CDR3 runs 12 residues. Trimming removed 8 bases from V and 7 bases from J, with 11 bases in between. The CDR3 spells CASHNGDGELFF. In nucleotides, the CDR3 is TGTGCCAGCCACAATGGGGACGGGGAGCTGTTTTTT.

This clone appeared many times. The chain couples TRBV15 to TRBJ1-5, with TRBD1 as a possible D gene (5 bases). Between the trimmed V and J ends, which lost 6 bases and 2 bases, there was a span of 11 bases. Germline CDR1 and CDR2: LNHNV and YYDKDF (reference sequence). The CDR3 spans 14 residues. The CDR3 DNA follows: TGTGCCACCAGGTCAGCGGGGGGCAATCAGCCCCAGCATTTT. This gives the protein CATRSAGGNQPQHF.